Presented here are 15 T cell receptor beta chains from one specimen sequenced in a study of T cells in Graves' hyperthyroidism and ophthalmopathy. Researchers took RNA transcripts and amplified the TCR beta CDR3 regions from them. Initially, a first-round RT-PCR of the TCR CDR3 employed the HTBI primer set. TCRdb recomputed calls from the multiplex PCR reads with MiXCR, one row per CDR3 protein. Of some 300,000 distinct CDR3 sequences in the sample, approximately 19% are singletons; the top ten hold about two fifths. Source material: blood. These receptors were taken from a man aged 50 to 60 with Graves' ophthalmopathy.

This clonotype came up many times. The V gene is TRBV6-2 or TRBV6-3, the J gene TRBJ1-5; 9 nucleotides agree with TRBD1. The ends lost 2 bases at V and 7 bases at J; junction bases unmatched: 0. The V gene's germline CDR1 is MNHEY and CDR2 SVGEGT. The CDR3 runs to 13 residues. The CDR3 DNA follows: TGTGCCAGCAGTTACGACAGGGGGCAGCCCCAGCATTTT. Residues: CASSYDRGQPQHF.

The chain has TRBV12-3 or TRBV12-4 and TRBJ2-7; 11 bases agree with TRBD2. This CDR3 has 12 residues. The V segment lost 8 bases and the J segment 6 bases; nucleotides outside the gene matches: 3. The CDR3 sequence: CASGTSGLEQYF. The CDR3 region has the DNA TGTGCCAGCGGGACTAGCGGTCTCGAGCAGTACTTC.

Note on this clonotype: A much larger clone differs by one base, so this may be a read error. The V gene is TRBV28, the J gene TRBJ2-1; TRBD2 is a possible D gene (5 bases). With 5 bases removed from V and 3 bases from J, the gap between germline ends came to 23 bases. CDR1 and CDR2 from the germline V gene are MDHEN and SYDVKM. The CDR3 covers 18 residues. The CDR3 loop reads CASSPLGVRATHYNEQFF. In DNA, the CDR3 is TGTGCCAGCAGTCCCCTTGGGGTGCGGGCGACGCACTACAATGAGCAGTTCTTC. The variable domain in full, with the rest retrieved from reference TRBV28 and TRBJ2-1, is DVKVTQSSRYLVKRTGEKVFLECVQDMDHENMFWYRQDPGLGLRLIYFSYDVKMKEKGDIPEGYSVSREKKERFSLILESASTNQTSMYLCASSPLGVRATHYNEQFFGPGTRLTVL.

There are a few counts of this clonotype. The chain employs TRBV25-1 and TRBJ2-5; TRBD2 is a possible D gene (5 bases). CDR1 MGHDK and CDR2 SYGVNS come from the germline V gene. Trimming took 5 bases from V and 1 from J, leaving 11 bases between them. The CDR3 consists of 14 residues. The CDR3 sequence: CASSTMSGQETQYF. Written as DNA, the CDR3 is TGTGCCAGCAGTACCATGAGCGGCCAAGAGACCCAGTACTTC.

This sequence joins TRBV14 and TRBJ1-6; TRBD1 is a possible D gene (5 bases). Looked up from germline, CDR1 is SGHDN and CDR2 is FVKESK. Trimming removed 4 bases at V and 7 bases at J, with 11 bases between. The CDR3 covers 14 residues. DNA for the CDR3: TGTGCCAGCAGCCGGGACGGCGGAAATTCACCCCTCCACTTT. Its protein is CASSRDGGNSPLHF.

This clonotype was seen a few times. V is TRBV9 and J is TRBJ2-4; D gene ambiguous. Germline V gene sequence: CDR1 SGDLS, CDR2 YYNGEE. The CDR3 extends over 13 amino acids. The V and J ends lost 3 bases and 9 bases respectively, with 13 bases between them. This CDR3 reads CASSAPTSGIQYF. CDR3 nucleotides: TGTGCCAGCAGCGCCCCGACTTCGGGCATTCAGTACTTC.

V and J are TRBV7-9 and TRBJ2-7, with D tentatively TRBD2 (7 bases). The J call may be wrong; the DNA end is better matched by TRBJ2-1. This CDR3 has 17 residues. CDR1 and CDR2 (germline): SEHNR, FQNEAQ (reference sequence). For the CDR3, the DNA is TGTGCCAGCAGCTTAGCGACGAGGGGGGGGAGCTCCTACGAGCAGTTCTTC. Its translation is CASSLATRGGSSYEQFF.

About this clonotype: Since a much larger clone is just one base distant, this may be a read error. The V gene is TRBV28, the J gene TRBJ2-7; no definite D call. The CDR3 is 16 amino acids. In germline, CDR1 is MDHEN, CDR2 SYDVKM. The CDR3 reads CAGSLITGQLAREQYF. In DNA form, the CDR3 reads TGTGCCGGCAGTTTAATTACGGGTCAGTTGGCCCGCGAGCAGTACTTC. The complete variable domain, with remaining parts taken from reference TRBV28 and TRBJ2-7, reads DVKVTQSSRYLVKRTGEKVFLECVQDMDHENMFWYRQDPGLGLRLIYFSYDVKMKEKGDIPEGYSVSREKKERFSLILESASTNQTSMYLCAGSLITGQLAREQYFGPGTRLTVT.

The sample holds many counts of this clonotype. V and J are TRBV3-1 and TRBJ2-5; TRBD1 might be the D (5 bases). Germline V gene lookup returns CDR1 LGHDT and CDR2 YNNKEL (reference sequence). V shed 6 bases and J shed 4 bases, with 15 bases lying between them. This CDR3 is 14 amino acids long. The CDR3 DNA follows: TGTGCCAGCAGTCGACAGTCCGCAGGAGAGACCCAGTACTTC. Encoded protein: CASSRQSAGETQYF.

In its sample, this clonotype was seen many times. The chain is built from TRBV2 and TRBJ2-1, with a weak D call TRBD2 (6 bases). The CDR3 runs 18 residues. Germline V gene sequence: CDR1 SNHLY, CDR2 FYNNEI. V lost 2 bases and J 8 bases, leaving 25 bases between the germline ends. The CDR3 protein is CASSEPPPWRVRRDEQFF. The CDR3 nucleotides are TGTGCCAGCAGTGAACCCCCCCCCTGGAGGGTAAGGAGGGATGAGCAGTTCTTC.

The CDR3 is CASSESGTGTSTDTQYF. The CDR3 DNA is TGTGCCAGCAGTGAATCGGGGACAGGCACTAGCACAGATACGCAGTATTTT. The chain is built from TRBV25-1 and TRBJ2-3; 8 bases are a match to TRBD1. The CDR3 is 17 residues long. Germline assignment: CDR1 MGHDK and CDR2 SYGVNS. The V gene end was trimmed by 1 base and the J gene end by 0 bases; junction bases not matched to a gene: 6.

This clonotype was counted at least ten times. V and J are TRBV2 and TRBJ2-3; 10 nucleotides match TRBD2. This CDR3 has 17 residues. Germline loops: CDR1 SNHLY, CDR2 FYNNEI. V was clipped by 3 bases and J by 10 bases; unmatched bases: 16. CDR3 region: CASSDLVGLADGGAQYF. Here the CDR3 DNA reads TGTGCCAGCAGTGACCTAGTCGGACTAGCGGACGGAGGGGCGCAGTATTTT. Complete variable domain (other parts from reference TRBV2 and TRBJ2-3): EPEVTQTPSHQVTQMGQEVILRCVPISNHLYFYWYRQILGQKVEFLVSFYNNEISEKSEIFDDQFSVERPDGSNFTLKIRSTKLEDSAMYFCASSDLVGLADGGAQYFGPGTRLTVL.

This clonotype was seen a few times. The chain has TRBV11-2 and TRBJ1-1; D is unresolved. Per germline, CDR1 SGHAT and CDR2 FQNNGV. CDR3 length equals 14 residues. Deletions cut 6 bases from V and 4 bases from J, with 15 bases between. CDR3 protein: CASSPRGESTEAFF. For the CDR3, the DNA is TGTGCCAGCAGTCCGCGGGGTGAGAGCACTGAAGCTTTCTTT.

The chain is built from TRBV5-5 and TRBJ2-2; D may be TRBD2 (5 bases). Germline V gives CDR1 SGHKS, CDR2 YYEKEE (reference sequence). There are 15 residues in the CDR3. Trimming cost V 0 bases and J 6 bases, with 12 bases left between them. The CDR3 loop is CASSLERTQAGELFF. The CDR3 DNA reads as TGTGCCAGCAGCTTGGAGCGGACCCAGGCCGGGGAGCTGTTTTTT.

This clonotype appeared a few times. V and J are TRBV6-1 and TRBJ2-6, with 8 bases lining up with TRBD2. The CDR3 contains 16 residues. Germline V CDR1 and CDR2: MNHNS, SASEGT. V was pared by 5 bases and J by 2 bases, with 5 bases of the junction left unmatched. Here the CDR3 DNA reads TGTGCCAGCAGTTCCCGCGGGGGGACTGGGGCCAACGTCCTGACTTTC. Its translation is CASSSRGGTGANVLTF.